This is a list of T cell receptor beta chains from one sample in a study of OX40 agonist ivuxolimab in advanced cancers. Generated by immunoSEQ multiplex PCR, the TCRdb table keeps only in-frame clones and is missing some. The table includes under 150,000 clones, just over 90% detected once. Sample: CD4+ or CD8+ T cells sorted from blood, taken in a trial of the OX40 agonist ivuxolimab. The receptors come from an adult with an advanced solid tumor such as melanoma, head and neck, liver or kidney cancer. CDR3s include the opening cysteine and the closing phenylalanine or tryptophan. The D gene is left open where the match is weak. Not all rows give a size; the values are once, few, many and, for expanded clones, a class.

v_gene: TRBV4-1
abundance: few
d_gene: -
j_gene: TRBJ2-5
CDR3aa: CASSQFQETQYF
CDR3nt: TGCGCCAGCAGCCAGTTCCAAGAGACCCAGTACTTC

v_gene: TRBV19
abundance: -
d_gene: -
j_gene: TRBJ2-3
CDR3aa: CASNEPRFTQYF
CDR3nt: TGTGCCAGTAACGAACCACGGTTTACGCAGTATTTT

v_gene: TRBV7-3
abundance: -
d_gene: -
j_gene: TRBJ1-6
CDR3aa: CASSLTGQGPNSPLHF
CDR3nt: TGTGCCAGCAGCTTAACAGGGCAGGGCCCTAATTCACCCCTCCACTTT

v_gene: TRBV28
abundance: -
d_gene: -
j_gene: TRBJ2-4
CDR3aa: CASSFFGSSLAKNIQYF
CDR3nt: TGTGCCAGCAGTTTCTTTGGGAGCAGCCTAGCCAAAAACATTCAGTACTTC

v_gene: TRBV6-5
abundance: -
d_gene: -
j_gene: TRBJ1-4
CDR3aa: CASTSGPTREKLFF
CDR3nt: TGTGCCAGCACATCAGGACCGACGAGGGAAAAACTGTTTTTT

v_gene: TRBV10-3
abundance: few
d_gene: -
j_gene: TRBJ1-5
CDR3aa: CAISDDSHQPQHF
CDR3nt: TGTGCCATCAGTGATGACAGCCATCAGCCCCAGCATTTT

v_gene: TRBV6-5
abundance: -
d_gene: TRBD2
j_gene: TRBJ2-7
CDR3aa: CASSYWPSGYEQYF
CDR3nt: TGTGCCAGCAGTTACTGGCCTAGCGGTTACGAGCAGTACTTC

v_gene: TRBV6-6
abundance: -
d_gene: -
j_gene: TRBJ1-6
CDR3aa: CASSSPYNSPLHF
CDR3nt: TGTGCCAGCAGTTCCCCTTATAATTCACCCCTCCACTTT

v_gene: TRBV7-3
abundance: -
d_gene: -
j_gene: TRBJ1-2
CDR3aa: CASSVDGTYGYTF
CDR3nt: TGTGCCAGCAGCGTCGACGGAACCTATGGCTACACCTTC

v_gene: TRBV6-1
abundance: once
d_gene: -
j_gene: TRBJ1-2
CDR3aa: CASSEAAGALRYGYTF
CDR3nt: TGTGCCAGCAGTGAAGCGGCGGGCGCCCTGAGGTATGGCTACACCTTC

v_gene: TRBV7-3
abundance: -
d_gene: -
j_gene: TRBJ2-1
CDR3aa: CASSLGHYNEQFF
CDR3nt: TGTGCCAGCAGCTTAGGACACTACAATGAGCAGTTCTTC

v_gene: TRBV9
abundance: -
d_gene: -
j_gene: TRBJ2-1
CDR3aa: CASSGVVGSYNEQFF
CDR3nt: TGTGCCAGCAGCGGAGTCGTAGGCTCCTACAATGAGCAGTTCTTC

v_gene: TRBV6-4
abundance: -
d_gene: -
j_gene: TRBJ1-2
CDR3aa: CASSDDIRPPLLGYTF
CDR3nt: TGTGCCAGCAGTGACGATATACGGCCGCCTCTCCTCGGCTACACCTTC

v_gene: TRBV6-1
abundance: -
d_gene: -
j_gene: TRBJ1-5
CDR3aa: CASSEWQGSGQPQHF
CDR3nt: TGTGCCAGCAGTGAATGGCAGGGGAGTGGACAGCCCCAGCATTTT

v_gene: TRBV27
abundance: -
d_gene: -
j_gene: TRBJ1-1
CDR3aa: CASRGRGEAFF
CDR3nt: TGTGCCAGCAGGGGACGGGGCGAAGCTTTCTTT

v_gene: TRBV25-1
abundance: -
d_gene: -
j_gene: TRBJ2-5
CDR3aa: CASSSAAGAGETQYF
CDR3nt: TGTGCCAGCAGTTCCGCGGCAGGGGCCGGAGAGACCCAGTACTTC

v_gene: TRBV4-2
abundance: -
d_gene: TRBD1
j_gene: TRBJ1-4
CDR3aa: CASSQPDRVEEKLFF
CDR3nt: TGTGCCAGCAGCCAACCCGACAGGGTTGAAGAAAAACTGTTTTTT

v_gene: TRBV20-1
abundance: -
d_gene: -
j_gene: TRBJ2-7
CDR3aa: CSAVRYEQYF
CDR3nt: TGCAGTGCCGTGAGGTACGAGCAGTACTTC

v_gene: TRBV18
abundance: -
d_gene: -
j_gene: TRBJ2-7
CDR3aa: CASSPAHGSSYEQYF
CDR3nt: TGTGCCAGCTCACCCGCCCACGGGAGCTCCTACGAGCAGTACTTC

v_gene: TRBV6-6
abundance: -
d_gene: -
j_gene: TRBJ2-1
CDR3aa: CASRQTGHAYNEQFF
CDR3nt: TGTGCCAGCAGACAAACGGGACACGCCTACAATGAGCAGTTCTTC

v_gene: TRBV4-2
abundance: -
d_gene: TRBD2
j_gene: TRBJ2-3
CDR3aa: CASSQSTSGVTDTQYF
CDR3nt: TGTGCCAGCAGCCAATCGACTAGCGGCGTCACAGATACGCAGTATTTT

v_gene: TRBV23-1
abundance: -
d_gene: -
j_gene: TRBJ1-1
CDR3aa: CASSQLPEKRGRVVLIF
CDR3nt: TGCGCCAGCAGTCAATTGCCTGAAAAACGGGGCAGGGTCGTGCTGATCTTT

v_gene: TRBV28
abundance: -
d_gene: TRBD2
j_gene: TRBJ2-7
CDR3aa: CASTLGTTTYEQYF
CDR3nt: TGTGCCAGCACCCTAGGGACTACGACCTACGAGCAGTACTTC

v_gene: TRBV7-9
abundance: -
d_gene: TRBD2
j_gene: TRBJ2-7
CDR3aa: CASSLAGGHEQYF
CDR3nt: TGTGCCAGCAGCCTAGCGGGAGGGCACGAGCAGTACTTC

v_gene: TRBV5-6
abundance: -
d_gene: -
j_gene: TRBJ1-3
CDR3aa: CASSLPQGNTIYF
CDR3nt: TGTGCCAGCAGCTTGCCCCAAGGAAACACCATATATTTT

v_gene: TRBV4-1
abundance: -
d_gene: -
j_gene: TRBJ1-2
CDR3aa: CASSQGAWQGKDYGYTF
CDR3nt: TGCGCCAGCAGCCAAGGGGCTTGGCAGGGAAAGGACTATGGCTACACCTTC

v_gene: TRBV15
abundance: -
d_gene: TRBD1
j_gene: TRBJ1-1
CDR3aa: CATSSGQGGIAFF
CDR3nt: TGTGCCACCAGCAGTGGACAGGGGGGGATAGCTTTCTTT

v_gene: TRBV6-5
abundance: -
d_gene: -
j_gene: TRBJ1-2
CDR3aa: CASSPPTVRYGYTF
CDR3nt: TGTGCCAGCAGTCCCCCGACAGTGCGTTATGGCTACACCTTC

v_gene: TRBV9
abundance: -
d_gene: -
j_gene: TRBJ2-7
CDR3aa: CASSVGVGNWGASYEQYF
CDR3nt: TGTGCCAGCAGCGTAGGGGTAGGGAATTGGGGGGCCTCCTACGAGCAGTACTTC

v_gene: TRBV28
abundance: few
d_gene: -
j_gene: TRBJ1-1
CDR3aa: CASIGAKAFF
CDR3nt: TGTGCCAGCATTGGGGCTAAAGCTTTCTTT

v_gene: TRBV11-2
abundance: -
d_gene: TRBD2
j_gene: TRBJ2-1
CDR3aa: CASSPVGLGSYNEQFF
CDR3nt: TGTGCCAGCAGCCCAGTGGGACTAGGGTCCTACAATGAGCAGTTCTTC

v_gene: TRBV27
abundance: once
d_gene: -
j_gene: TRBJ2-6
CDR3aa: CASSPEGAGANVLTF
CDR3nt: TGTGCCAGCAGCCCTGAGGGGGCTGGGGCCAACGTCCTGACTTTC

v_gene: TRBV6-5
abundance: -
d_gene: -
j_gene: TRBJ2-3
CDR3aa: CASSYGQGSTDTQYF
CDR3nt: TGTGCCAGCAGTTACGGGCAGGGGTCCACAGATACGCAGTATTTT

v_gene: TRBV19
abundance: -
d_gene: -
j_gene: TRBJ2-4
CDR3aa: CASRSHGNAIAKNIQYF
CDR3nt: TGTGCCAGTAGGAGTCATGGGAACGCCATAGCCAAAAACATTCAGTACTTC

v_gene: TRBV4-2
abundance: -
d_gene: TRBD1
j_gene: TRBJ2-5
CDR3aa: CASSQETGIQETQYF
CDR3nt: TGTGCCAGCAGCCAAGAGACAGGGATCCAAGAGACCCAGTACTTC

v_gene: TRBV12-5
abundance: -
d_gene: -
j_gene: TRBJ2-3
CDR3aa: CASGLVWGRGVSDTQYF
CDR3nt: TGTGCTAGTGGTTTGGTATGGGGCAGGGGCGTTTCAGATACGCAGTATTTT

v_gene: TRBV5-1
abundance: -
d_gene: TRBD1
j_gene: TRBJ1-5
CDR3aa: CASSLQGAPNQPQHF
CDR3nt: TGCGCCAGCAGCTTGCAGGGGGCCCCAAATCAGCCCCAGCATTTT

v_gene: TRBV11-2
abundance: -
d_gene: TRBD1
j_gene: TRBJ1-5
CDR3aa: CASSLDRGYDSNQPQHF
CDR3nt: TGTGCCAGCAGCTTAGACAGGGGGTATGATAGCAATCAGCCCCAGCATTTT

v_gene: TRBV10-1
abundance: few
d_gene: -
j_gene: TRBJ2-7
CDR3aa: CASSESRQDYEQYF
CDR3nt: TGCGCCAGCAGTGAGTCGCGGCAGGACTACGAGCAGTACTTC

v_gene: TRBV7-2
abundance: -
d_gene: -
j_gene: TRBJ2-7
CDR3aa: CASSLGYETSGEQYF
CDR3nt: TGTGCCAGCAGCCTCGGGTATGAGACTAGTGGCGAGCAGTACTTC

v_gene: TRBV5-1
abundance: -
d_gene: -
j_gene: TRBJ1-1
CDR3aa: CASSRGQGLNTEAFF
CDR3nt: TGCGCCAGCAGCCGTGGGCAGGGACTGAACACTGAAGCTTTCTTT

v_gene: TRBV12-5
abundance: -
d_gene: TRBD1
j_gene: TRBJ1-6
CDR3aa: CASGSRDRGPSPLHF
CDR3nt: TGTGCTAGTGGTTCTCGGGACAGGGGGCCTTCACCCCTCCACTTT

v_gene: TRBV9
abundance: -
d_gene: -
j_gene: TRBJ2-5
CDR3aa: CASSQGPKETQYF
CDR3nt: TGTGCCAGCAGCCAGGGCCCTAAAGAGACCCAGTACTTC

v_gene: TRBV27
abundance: once
d_gene: -
j_gene: TRBJ1-1
CDR3aa: CASSFRPGAEAFF
CDR3nt: TGTGCCAGCAGTTTCCGACCGGGGGCTGAAGCTTTCTTT